The 5 T cell receptor beta chains presented below share a single source sample, sequenced in a study of glioma-infiltrating T cells. Amplification of TCR alpha and beta CDR3 regions from RNA used iRepertoire nested multiplex PCR. TCRdb used MiXCR to reprocess the multiplex PCR reads, holding one entry per CDR3 protein. The sample includes around 90,000 distinct CDR3 sequences, approximately 40% seen only once; the top ten take roughly two fifths. The source material was glioma tissue, nonneoplastic brain tissue, or PBMCs (not recorded which). The receptors were sampled from a human donor with low-grade glioma or glioblastoma, undergoing nonglioma brain surgery, or in good health (not recorded which).

A note on this clonotype: One end of the junction does not line up with germline, which may come from a read error. This sequence joins TRBV4-1 and TRBJ1-2; maybe TRBD1 (5 bases). This CDR3 has 13 amino acids. Per germline, CDR1 MGHRA and CDR2 YSYEKL. The CDR3 DNA follows: TGCGCCTGCAGCCAAGACGGGGGGATCAGCTACACCTTC. This codes for CACSQDGGISYTF.

Remarks on this clonotype: A much larger clone lies a single base off, so this may be a read error. V usage is TRBV29-1 and J usage is TRBJ1-3; no clear D gene. CDR1 SQVTM and CDR2 ANQGSEA come from the germline V gene. V lost 7 bases and J lost 4, with 11 bases in between. The CDR3 length is 12 residues. The CDR3 bases are TGCAGCGGAGAGGAGAACGGAAACACCATATATTTT. Amino acids: CSGEENGNTIYF.

Notes on this clonotype: The junction shows a germline mismatch at one end, possibly a read error. The chain is built from TRBV4-1 and TRBJ2-3, with 9 bases that match TRBD2. Germline V lookup: CDR1 MGHRA, CDR2 YSYEKL. This CDR3 region has 15 residues. This CDR3 reads CSSSPPGLATDAQYF. CDR3 DNA: TGTTCCAGCAGCCCGCCGGGACTAGCAACGGATGCGCAGTATTTT.

At least ten counts were recorded for this clonotype. The CDR3 spells CASSDGAGPYNEQFF. The DNA for the CDR3 is TGTGCCAGCAGTGACGGAGCGGGGCCCTACAATGAGCAGTTCTTC. V and J are TRBV2 and TRBJ2-1, with 7 bases that match TRBD2. The CDR3 length is 15 residues. Germline CDR1 and CDR2: SNHLY and FYNNEI. V lost 3 bases, J lost 2 bases, and 4 bases stayed unmatched. The complete variable domain, with remaining parts taken from reference TRBV2 and TRBJ2-1, reads EPEVTQTPSHQVTQMGQEVILRCVPISNHLYFYWYRQILGQKVEFLVSFYNNEISEKSEIFDDQFSVERPDGSNFTLKIRSTKLEDSAMYFCASSDGAGPYNEQFFGPGTRLTVL.

Comment on this clonotype: Germline and junction disagree at one end, which may indicate a read error. The V and J genes are TRBV19 and TRBJ1-5, with D unresolved. The germline V gene has CDR1 LNHDA and CDR2 SQIVND (reference sequence). CDR3 length equals 12 residues. The CDR3 bases are TGTACCAGTAGTATTATTGGCCAGCCCCAGCATTTT. Protein: CTSSIIGQPQHF.